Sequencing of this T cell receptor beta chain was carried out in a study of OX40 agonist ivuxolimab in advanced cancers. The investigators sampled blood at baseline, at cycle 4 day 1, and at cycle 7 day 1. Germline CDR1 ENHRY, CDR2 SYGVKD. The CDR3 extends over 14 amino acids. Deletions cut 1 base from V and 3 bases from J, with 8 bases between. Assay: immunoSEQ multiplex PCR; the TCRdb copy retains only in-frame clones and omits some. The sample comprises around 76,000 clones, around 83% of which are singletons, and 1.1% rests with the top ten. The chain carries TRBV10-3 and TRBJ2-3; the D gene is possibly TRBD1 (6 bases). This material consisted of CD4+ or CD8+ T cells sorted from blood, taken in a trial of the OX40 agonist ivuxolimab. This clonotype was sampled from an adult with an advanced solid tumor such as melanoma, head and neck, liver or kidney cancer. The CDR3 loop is CAISEWGQTDTQYF. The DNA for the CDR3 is TGTGCCATCAGTGAGTGGGGGCAGACAGATACGCAGTATTTT.